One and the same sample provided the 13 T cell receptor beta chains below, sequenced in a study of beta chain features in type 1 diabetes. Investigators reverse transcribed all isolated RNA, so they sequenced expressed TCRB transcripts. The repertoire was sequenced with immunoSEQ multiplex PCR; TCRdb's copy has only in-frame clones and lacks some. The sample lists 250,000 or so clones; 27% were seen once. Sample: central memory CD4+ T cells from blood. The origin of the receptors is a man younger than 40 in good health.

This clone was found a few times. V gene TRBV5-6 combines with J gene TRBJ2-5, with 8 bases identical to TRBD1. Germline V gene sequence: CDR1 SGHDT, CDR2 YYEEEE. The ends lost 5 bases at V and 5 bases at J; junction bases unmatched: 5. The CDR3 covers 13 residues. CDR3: CASRPTGVETQYF. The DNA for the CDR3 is TGTGCCAGCAGGCCGACAGGGGTTGAGACCCAGTACTTC.

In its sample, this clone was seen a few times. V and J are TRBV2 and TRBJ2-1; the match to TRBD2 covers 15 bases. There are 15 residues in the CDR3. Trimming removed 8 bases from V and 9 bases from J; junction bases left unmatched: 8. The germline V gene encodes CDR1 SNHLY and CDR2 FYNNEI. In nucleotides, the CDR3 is TGTGCCAGCGGCGGACTAGCGGGAGGGCAGGGTGAGCAGTTCTTC. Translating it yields CASGGLAGGQGEQFF.

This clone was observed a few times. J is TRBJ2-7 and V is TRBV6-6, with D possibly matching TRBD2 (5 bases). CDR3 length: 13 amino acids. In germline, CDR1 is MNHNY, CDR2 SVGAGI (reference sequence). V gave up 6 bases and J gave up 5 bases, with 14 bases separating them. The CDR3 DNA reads TGTGCCAGCAGATCTCCCGCGGGCAACGAGCAGTACTTC. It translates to CASRSPAGNEQYF.

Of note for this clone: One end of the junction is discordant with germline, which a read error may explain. The DNA for the CDR3 is TGCGCCAGCAGCCAAGAGGTTGCAGGGTTCGCAGATACGCAGTATTTT. Its translation is CASSQEVAGFADTQYF. V is TRBV5-4 and J is TRBJ2-3; TRBD1 might be the D (5 bases). CDR3 size: 16 residues. Germline CDR1 and CDR2: SGHNT and YYREEE (reference sequence).

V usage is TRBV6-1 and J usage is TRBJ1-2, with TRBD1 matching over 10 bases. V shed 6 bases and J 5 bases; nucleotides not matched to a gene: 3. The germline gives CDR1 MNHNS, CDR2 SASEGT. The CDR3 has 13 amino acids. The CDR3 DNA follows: TGTGCCAGCAGCGGGACAGGGGAGTATGGCTACACCTTC. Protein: CASSGTGEYGYTF.

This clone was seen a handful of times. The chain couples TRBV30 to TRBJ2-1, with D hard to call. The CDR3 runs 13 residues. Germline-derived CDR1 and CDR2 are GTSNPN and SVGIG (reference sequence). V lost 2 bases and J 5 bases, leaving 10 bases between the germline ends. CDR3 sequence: CAWSSAVNNEQFF. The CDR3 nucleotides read TGTGCCTGGAGTTCGGCTGTCAACAATGAGCAGTTCTTC.

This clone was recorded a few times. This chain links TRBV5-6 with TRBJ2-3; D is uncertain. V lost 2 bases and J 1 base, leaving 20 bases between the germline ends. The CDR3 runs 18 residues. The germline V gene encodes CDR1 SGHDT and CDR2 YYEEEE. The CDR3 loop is CASSFSKDRWRRTDTQYF. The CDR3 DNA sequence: TGTGCCAGCAGCTTTAGCAAGGACCGATGGAGACGCACAGATACGCAGTATTTT. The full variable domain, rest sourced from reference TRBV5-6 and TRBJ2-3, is DAGVTQSPTHLIKTRGQQVTLRCSPKSGHDTVSWYQQALGQGPQFIFQYYEEEERQRGNFPDRFSGHQFPNYSSELNVNALLLGDSALYLCASSFSKDRWRRTDTQYFGPGTRLTVL.

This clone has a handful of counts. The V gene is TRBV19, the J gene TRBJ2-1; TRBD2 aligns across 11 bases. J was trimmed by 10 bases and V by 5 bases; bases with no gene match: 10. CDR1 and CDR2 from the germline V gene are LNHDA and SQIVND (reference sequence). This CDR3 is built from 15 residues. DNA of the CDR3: TGTGCCAGTAGTCCCCGCGTACTAGCGGGGGAGGAGCAGTTCTTC. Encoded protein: CASSPRVLAGEEQFF.

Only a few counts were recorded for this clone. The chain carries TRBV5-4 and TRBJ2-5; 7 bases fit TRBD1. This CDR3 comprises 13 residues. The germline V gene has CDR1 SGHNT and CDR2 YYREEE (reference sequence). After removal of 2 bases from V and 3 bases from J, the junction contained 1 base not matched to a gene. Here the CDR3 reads CASSLQGKETQYF. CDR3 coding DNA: TGTGCCAGCAGCTTACAGGGGAAAGAGACCCAGTACTTC.

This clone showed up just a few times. The CDR3 region has the DNA TGCAGTGCTAGAGAGCAGGGGGCTGAGCATTTT. Its protein is CSAREQGAEHF. The gene calls are TRBV20-1 and TRBJ1-5; TRBD1 matches at 8 bases. The germline gives CDR1 DFQATT, CDR2 SNEGSKA (reference sequence). After removal of 0 bases from V and 14 bases from J, the junction contained 3 bases not matched to a gene. This CDR3 region has 11 residues.

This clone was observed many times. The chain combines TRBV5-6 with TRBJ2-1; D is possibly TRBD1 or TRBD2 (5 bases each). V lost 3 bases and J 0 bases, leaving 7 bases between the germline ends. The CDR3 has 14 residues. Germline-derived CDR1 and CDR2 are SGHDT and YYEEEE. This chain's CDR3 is CASSWDVSYNEQFF. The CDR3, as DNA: TGTGCCAGCAGCTGGGACGTCTCCTACAATGAGCAGTTCTTC.

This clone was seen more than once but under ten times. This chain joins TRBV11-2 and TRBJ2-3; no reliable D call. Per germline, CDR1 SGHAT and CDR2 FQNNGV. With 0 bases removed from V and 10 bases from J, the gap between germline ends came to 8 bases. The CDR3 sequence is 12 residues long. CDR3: CASSLDLGSQYF. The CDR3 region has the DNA TGTGCCAGCAGCTTAGATTTGGGATCGCAGTATTTT.

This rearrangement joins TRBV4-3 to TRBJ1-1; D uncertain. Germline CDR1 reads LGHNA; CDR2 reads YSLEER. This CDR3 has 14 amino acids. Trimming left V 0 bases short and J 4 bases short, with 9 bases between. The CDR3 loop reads CASSQDALGTEAFF. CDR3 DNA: TGCGCCAGCAGCCAAGACGCCCTGGGCACTGAAGCTTTCTTT.